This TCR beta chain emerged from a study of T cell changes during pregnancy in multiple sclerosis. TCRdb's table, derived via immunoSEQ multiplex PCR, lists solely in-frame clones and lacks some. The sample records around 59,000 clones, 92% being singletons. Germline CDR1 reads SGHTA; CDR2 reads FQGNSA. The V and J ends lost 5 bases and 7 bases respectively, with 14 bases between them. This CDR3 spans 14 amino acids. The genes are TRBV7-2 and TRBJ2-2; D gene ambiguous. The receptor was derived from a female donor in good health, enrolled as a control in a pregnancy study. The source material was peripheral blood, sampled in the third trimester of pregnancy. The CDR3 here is CASSLRGARGELFF. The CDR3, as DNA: TGTGCCAGCAGCCTCAGAGGCGCACGCGGGGAGCTGTTTTTT.